Presented here are 14 T cell receptor beta chains from one specimen sequenced in a study of response to subunit inactivated influenza vaccine. TCRdb called the RT-PCR reads again in MiXCR, with one record for every CDR3 protein. This sample yields hundreds of thousands of distinct CDR3 sequences, of which approximately 15% are seen a single time; around a tenth belongs to the top ten. The sample here was PBMCs from blood, taken 11 to 12 days after vaccination. All receptors come from a man in his fifties or sixties who received an inactivated influenza vaccine.

In its sample, this clonotype was seen a few times. The rearrangement links TRBV24-1 to TRBJ2-2, with D possibly TRBD1 on 5 matching bases. This CDR3 is 15 amino acids long. Germline assignment: CDR1 KGHDR and CDR2 SFDVKD. Trimming shortened V by 7 bases and J by 1 base, and 12 bases separated the two germline ends. CDR3 sequence: CATRSGIQNTGELFF. The CDR3 DNA reads as TGTGCCACCAGATCAGGGATACAGAACACCGGGGAGCTGTTTTTT.

This sequence joins TRBV3-1 and TRBJ2-3; the match to TRBD2 covers 7 bases. The ends lost 0 bases at V and 3 bases at J; junction bases unmatched: 3. Per germline, CDR1 LGHDT and CDR2 YNNKEL (reference sequence). The CDR3 consists of 15 residues. The CDR3 sequence is CASSQDPGGTDTQYF. DNA of the CDR3: TGTGCCAGCAGCCAAGATCCGGGGGGAACAGATACGCAGTATTTT.

This clonotype was counted only a few times. This CDR3 reads CASARLAEHTETQYF. In DNA form, the CDR3 reads TGTGCCAGCGCTCGGTTAGCGGAACACACAGAGACCCAGTACTTC. V gene TRBV2 combines with J gene TRBJ2-5, with D possibly matching TRBD2 (6 bases). Trimming removed 8 bases from V and 4 bases from J, with 20 bases in between. The CDR3 spans 15 residues. Germline V lookup: CDR1 SNHLY, CDR2 FYNNEI.

This clonotype showed up just a few times. This rearrangement joins TRBV20-1 to TRBJ2-1; 12 bases are a match to TRBD2. This CDR3 region has 17 residues. The V gene's germline CDR1 is DFQATT and CDR2 SNEGSKA (reference sequence). Trimming removed 6 bases from V and 0 bases from J; junction bases left unmatched: 9. The CDR3 DNA follows: TGCAGTGCCCTGACTAGCGGGGGCTTGAGCTCCTACAATGAGCAGTTCTTC. It is translated as CSALTSGGLSSYNEQFF.

This clonotype came up many times. The chain joins TRBV12-3 or TRBV12-4 to TRBJ1-3; D uncertain. The CDR3 totals 12 residues. Trimming removed 5 bases at V and 1 base at J, with 3 bases between. In DNA form, the CDR3 reads TGTGCCAGCAGTACATCTGGAAACACCATATATTTT. This sequence encodes CASSTSGNTIYF.

This clonotype was seen a few times. The V call is TRBV9, the J call TRBJ2-1; 8 bases agree with TRBD2. V was pared by 3 bases and J by 7 bases, with 9 bases of the junction left unmatched. Looked up from germline, CDR1 is SGDLS and CDR2 is YYNGEE. The CDR3 extends over 15 amino acids. DNA of the CDR3: TGTGCCAGCAGCGACCTAGCGGGCTCGGGTAATGAGCAGTTCTTC. As protein: CASSDLAGSGNEQFF.

V is TRBV6-1 and J is TRBJ2-7; possible D gene TRBD1, 6 bases. The CDR3 runs 16 residues. Germline CDR1 and CDR2: MNHNS and SASEGT. With 5 bases removed from V and 0 bases from J, the gap between germline ends came to 17 bases. As DNA, the CDR3 is TGTGCCAGCAGTCCCCTGGGACACAGCAACTCCTACGAGCAGTACTTC. Translation gives CASSPLGHSNSYEQYF.

A few counts support this clonotype. The CDR3 DNA reads as TGTGCCAGCAGTTTACCTCAACAGGGGCATGGCTACGAGCAGTACTTC. It specifies CASSLPQQGHGYEQYF. V usage is TRBV28 and J usage is TRBJ2-7, with TRBD1 matching over 7 bases. Germline-derived CDR1 and CDR2 are MDHEN and SYDVKM. The CDR3 runs to 16 residues. V lost 2 bases, J lost 3 bases, and 10 bases stayed unmatched.

This clonotype has a handful of counts. This sequence joins TRBV12-3 or TRBV12-4 and TRBJ1-5; D not resolved. V lost 0 bases and J 6 bases, leaving 6 bases between the germline ends. The length of the CDR3 is 13 residues. CDR3 residues: CASSLASPQPQHF. CDR3 sequence (DNA): TGTGCCAGCAGTTTAGCATCCCCTCAGCCCCAGCATTTT.

V gene TRBV28 combines with J gene TRBJ1-1; no definite D call. Germline V gene lookup returns CDR1 MDHEN and CDR2 SYDVKM. Trimming stripped 6 bases from V and 3 bases from J, with 8 bases between. The CDR3 sequence is 12 residues long. The DNA for the CDR3 is TGTGCCAGCAGGTCAGGATACACTGAAGCTTTCTTT. Residues: CASRSGYTEAFF.

In the case of this clonotype: The junction shows a germline mismatch at one end, possibly a read error. This chain links TRBV10-3 with TRBJ2-7, with a weak D call TRBD2 (6 bases). This CDR3 comprises 14 residues. Germline V gene sequence: CDR1 ENHRY, CDR2 SYGVKD. CDR3 loop: CAIRGTGDSHEQYF. The CDR3 coding sequence is TGTGCCATCAGGGGAACTGGGGACTCCCACGAGCAGTACTTC.

The J gene is TRBJ2-7, the V gene TRBV28; 7 bases align to TRBD1. This CDR3 has 14 amino acids. V lost 6 bases and J lost 0; bases outside the gene matches: 5. Per germline, CDR1 MDHEN and CDR2 SYDVKM. This CDR3 reads CASSVGQNSYEQYF. The CDR3 DNA follows: TGTGCCAGCAGCGTGGGACAGAACTCCTACGAGCAGTACTTC.

The chain joins TRBV7-9 to TRBJ2-2; 7 nucleotides match TRBD1. The V gene's germline CDR1 is SEHNR and CDR2 FQNEAQ (reference sequence). CDR3 length equals 16 residues. With 8 bases clipped from V and 2 bases from J, the junction kept 11 bases outside the gene matches. CDR3 sequence reads: CASGQSGQANTGELFF. The CDR3 DNA reads as TGTGCCAGCGGCCAATCAGGACAGGCCAACACCGGGGAGCTGTTTTTT.

The V gene is TRBV10-1, the J gene TRBJ2-5, with unresolved D. Germline CDR1 is WNHNN and CDR2 is SYGVQD (reference sequence). The V end lost 6 bases, the J end lost 7 bases, and 18 bases lay between the germline ends. The CDR3 extends over 14 amino acids. CDR3 residues: CASRQNSGSVTQYF. In nucleotides, the CDR3 is TGCGCCAGCAGACAAAACAGTGGATCTGTGACCCAGTACTTC.